The rows below give T cell receptor beta chains drawn from one sample of a study of OX40 agonist ivuxolimab in advanced cancers. Using immunoSEQ multiplex PCR, the repertoire was profiled, and TCRdb retains in-frame clones only, with some absent. Here the sample spans around 92,000 clones, 85% to 95% being singletons. Source: CD4+ or CD8+ T cells sorted from blood, taken in a trial of the OX40 agonist ivuxolimab. The receptors originated from an adult with an advanced solid tumor such as melanoma, head and neck, liver or kidney cancer. Each CDR3 is given with its conserved first and last residue. The order of the fields is D gene, CDR3 length, J gene, clone size, V gene, CDR3 protein, CDR3 DNA. A D gene is named only where the DNA matches it firmly. Clone sizes are given selectively: once, few, many, or a class where the clone is expanded.

>-|13|TRBJ2-2|-|TRBV5-1
CASSLVGVGELFF
TGCGCCAGCAGCTTGGTCGGGGTTGGGGAGCTGTTTTTT
>TRBD1|16|TRBJ2-5|-|TRBV25-1
CASSEFLGQGRETQYF
TGTGCCAGCAGTGAATTTTTGGGACAGGGTAGAGAGACCCAGTACTTC
>-|21|TRBJ1-5|-|TRBV4-2
CASSPPRGTGQLLQFNQPQHF
TGTGCCAGCAGCCCACCGAGGGGCACAGGGCAGCTACTCCAATTCAATCAGCCCCAGCATTTT
>TRBD1|15|TRBJ1-5|-|TRBV25-1
CASRGTGGSFQPQHF
TGTGCCAGCAGGGGGACAGGGGGCAGTTTTCAGCCCCAGCATTTT
>-|14|TRBJ2-5|few|TRBV5-4
CASSLEGGRETQYF
TGTGCCAGCAGCTTGGAGGGAGGACGGGAGACCCAGTACTTC
>TRBD1|16|TRBJ1-5|-|TRBV6-1
CASSENYRGGNQPQHF
TGTGCCAGCAGCGAAAATTACAGGGGGGGGAATCAGCCCCAGCATTTT
>-|15|TRBJ1-5|-|TRBV7-8
CASSLDRWDNQPQHF
TGTGCCAGCAGCTTAGACAGGTGGGACAATCAGCCCCAGCATTTT
>-|14|TRBJ1-3|-|TRBV30
CAWMTRLIGNTIYF
TGTGCCTGGATGACGAGATTAATTGGAAACACCATATATTTT
>-|13|TRBJ2-3|once|TRBV2
CASSRGSTDTQYF
TGTGCCAGCAGTCGGGGCAGCACAGATACGCAGTATTTT
>-|12|TRBJ2-3|-|TRBV19
CASSMAFNTQYF
TGTGCCAGTAGTATGGCATTTAATACGCAGTATTTT
>TRBD2|16|TRBJ2-6|-|TRBV4-3
CASSPRTRTGANVLTF
TGCGCCAGCAGCCCTCGGACTAGGACCGGGGCCAACGTCCTGACTTTC
>-|13|TRBJ2-3|-|TRBV5-8
CASSLDSTDTQYF
TGTGCCAGCAGCTTGGACAGCACAGATACGCAGTATTTT
>-|13|TRBJ1-1|few|TRBV6-5
CASSQGSSAEAFF
TGTGCCAGCAGTCAGGGCTCGTCCGCTGAAGCTTTCTTT
>TRBD2|15|TRBJ2-3|-|TRBV30
CAWSRGLADTDTQYF
TGTGCCTGGAGTCGAGGCCTAGCGGACACAGATACGCAGTATTTT
>-|14|TRBJ2-7|few|TRBV6-6
CASSPRGQTYEQYF
TGTGCCAGCAGTCCGCGGGGGCAGACCTACGAGCAGTACTTC
>-|13|TRBJ1-2|-|TRBV6-1
CASSDGGVYGYTF
TGTGCCAGCAGTGATGGCGGGGTCTATGGCTACACCTTC
>TRBD1|14|TRBJ2-7|-|TRBV28
CASNGQGGTYEQYF
TGTGCCAGCAACGGACAGGGAGGAACCTACGAGCAGTACTTC
>-|16|TRBJ1-3|-|TRBV28
CASLGAESLSGNTIYF
TGTGCCAGCCTGGGGGCAGAAAGTTTGTCGGGAAACACCATATATTTT
>-|11|TRBJ2-5|-|TRBV30
CAWSVQETQYF
TGTGCCTGGAGTGTACAAGAGACCCAATACTTC
>-|12|TRBJ1-2|-|TRBV18
CASSPGFREDTF
TGTGCCAGCTCACCAGGATTCCGGGAAGACACCTTC
>-|11|TRBJ1-5|-|TRBV6-5
CASSEGQPQHF
TGTGCCAGCAGTGAAGGTCAGCCCCAGCATTTT
>-|14|TRBJ1-5|-|TRBV7-2
CASSLMLGFQPQHF
TGTGCCAGCAGCTTGATGTTGGGATTTCAGCCCCAGCATTTT
>-|15|TRBJ2-1|-|TRBV19
CASSIGDRPYNEQFF
TGTGCCAGTAGTATCGGAGACAGGCCCTACAATGAGCAGTTCTTC
>TRBD1|13|TRBJ1-1|-|TRBV30
CAWEDRGYTEAFF
TGTGCCTGGGAGGACAGGGGGTACACTGAAGCTTTCTTT
>-|12|TRBJ1-4|-|TRBV4-3
CASSPVAGKLFF
TGCGCCAGCAGCCCGGTCGCGGGGAAACTGTTTTTT
>TRBD2|16|TRBJ2-1|-|TRBV9
CASSPRTSGSYNEQFF
TGTGCCAGCAGCCCTCGCACTAGCGGGAGCTACAATGAGCAGTTCTTC
>-|12|TRBJ2-3|-|TRBV6-1
CASRASTDTQYF
TGTGCCAGCAGAGCAAGCACAGATACGCAGTATTTT
>TRBD1|15|TRBJ2-5|-|TRBV4-3
CASSQVQGDRETQYF
TGCGCCAGCAGCCAAGTCCAGGGGGATCGCGAGACCCAGTACTTC
>TRBD2|16|TRBJ2-1|-|TRBV7-7
CASSSGLAGGLNEQFF
TGTGCTAGCAGCTCGGGACTAGCGGGGGGGCTAAATGAGCAGTTCTTC
>-|16|TRBJ2-1|-|TRBV2
CASSEAAGISYNEQFF
TGTGCCAGCAGTGAAGCGGCGGGGATCTCCTACAATGAGCAGTTCTTC
>TRBD1|16|TRBJ1-2|-|TRBV4-2
CASSLNTGTGGWGYTF
TGTGCCAGCAGCCTTAATACCGGGACAGGGGGCTGGGGCTACACCTTC
>-|13|TRBJ2-3|-|TRBV6-1
CASTMHPTDTQYF
TGTGCCAGCACCATGCACCCCACAGATACGCAGTATTTT
>-|13|TRBJ1-6|-|TRBV10-3
CAIRVDGLSPLHF
TGTGCCATCAGAGTCGACGGGCTATCACCCCTCCACTTT
>-|14|TRBJ1-2|-|TRBV28
CASSYSSTAYGYTF
TGTGCCAGCAGCTACTCATCGACAGCGTATGGCTACACCTTC
>-|14|TRBJ1-5|-|TRBV7-2
CASSLDSIDQPQHF
TGTGCCAGCAGCCTGGACAGCATAGATCAGCCCCAGCATTTT
>-|12|TRBJ1-5|-|TRBV7-9
CASSFSNQPQHF
TGTGCCAGCAGCTTTAGCAATCAGCCCCAGCATTTT
>-|11|TRBJ2-3|-|TRBV6-6
CASGAGDTQYF
TGTGCCAGCGGGGCGGGAGATACGCAGTATTTT
>TRBD1|18|TRBJ1-6|-|TRBV5-4
CASSPGGTGGSYNSPLHF
TGTGCCAGCAGCCCTGGAGGGACAGGGGGCTCCTATAATTCACCCCTCCACTTT
>TRBD1|13|TRBJ1-2|-|TRBV6-5
CASSPGTGAGYTF
TGTGCCAGCAGTCCCGGGACAGGGGCTGGCTACACCTTC
>TRBD1|13|TRBJ1-2|-|TRBV6-1
CASSEVAGGGYTF
TGTGCCAGCAGTGAAGTGGCAGGGGGTGGCTACACCTTC
>-|14|TRBJ1-5|-|TRBV6-5
CASRHIRENQPQHF
TGTGCCAGCCGCCACATCAGGGAGAATCAGCCCCAGCATTTT
>-|12|TRBJ2-5|-|TRBV7-2
CASSLAGETQYF
TGTGCCAGCAGCTTAGCTGGAGAGACCCAGTACTTC
>-|13|TRBJ1-5|-|TRBV19
CASSIQGMEPQHF
TGTGCCAGTAGTATACAGGGAATGGAGCCCCAGCATTTT
>-|14|TRBJ2-5|-|TRBV7-3
CASSQGGAQETQYF
TGTGCCAGCAGCCAAGGGGGGGCGCAAGAGACCCAGTACTTC
>-|13|TRBJ1-5|once|TRBV28
CASHVGSDQPQHF
TGTGCCAGCCACGTTGGGAGTGATCAGCCCCAGCATTTT
>-|13|TRBJ2-1|-|TRBV30
CATQRSSYNEQFF
TGTGCGACCCAGCGATCCTCCTACAATGAGCAGTTCTTC
>-|15|TRBJ1-5|once|TRBV2
CASSEDPSGNQPQHF
TGTGCCAGCAGTGAAGATCCATCTGGCAATCAGCCCCAGCATTTT
>-|12|TRBJ1-5|-|TRBV27
CASSLWEKPQHF
TGTGCCAGCAGTTTATGGGAAAAGCCCCAGCATTTT
>-|16|TRBJ1-5|once|TRBV18
CASSVVRVGSNQPQHF
TGTGCCAGCTCCGTCGTGAGGGTGGGGAGCAATCAGCCCCAGCATTTT
>-|15|TRBJ1-2|-|TRBV4-1
CASSSQRTGEYGYTF
TGCGCCAGCAGCTCACAGCGGACGGGAGAGTATGGCTACACCTTC
>-|11|TRBJ1-5|-|TRBV6-6
CASRLNGPKHF
TGTGCCAGCAGACTTAATGGACCGAAGCATTTT